This entry lists 26 T cell receptor beta chains sequenced from one sample in a study of cytomegalovirus exposure and HLA in healthy donors (TCRdb year 2017). Libraries came from the immunoSEQ multiplex PCR assay. The multiplex PCR relied on a mix of 60 forward primers for TCR Vbeta segments and 13 reverse primers for TCR Jbeta segments. TCRdb retrieved this table from immuneACCESS and kept in-frame rearrangements only. Not all clones are present; in checked studies, unresolved V genes account for under half, and no reason is known for the remainder. Counted in this sample were 170,000 or so clones; roughly 80% of them appeared once. 3% to 3.5% of the sample is in the top ten clones. Sequenced sample: PBMCs. The origin of the receptors is a woman between 35 and 50 years old in good health and CMV-seronegative.

The rearrangement joins TRBV28 to TRBJ1-1; 10 nucleotides match TRBD1. V lost 10 bases to trimming and J lost 0 bases; unmatched junction nucleotides: 11. Germline V gene sequence: CDR1 MDHEN, CDR2 SYDVKM. CDR3 size: 16 residues. The CDR3 DNA is TGTGCCACCCCGGGGGACAGGGGTCCTATGAACACTGAAGCTTTCTTT. Translating gives CATPGDRGPMNTEAFF. The full variable domain, in which reference TRBV28 and TRBJ1-1 provide the parts outside the CDR3, is DVKVTQSSRYLVKRTGEKVFLECVQDMDHENMFWYRQDPGLGLRLIYFSYDVKMKEKGDIPEGYSVSREKKERFSLILESASTNQTSMYLCATPGDRGPMNTEAFFGQGTRLTVV.

This chain connects TRBV21-1 to TRBJ1-5; the table's D call, TRBD1, was not checked against the DNA. TRBV21-1 is tagged as a pseudogene. The CDR3 extends over 17 amino acids. CDR3 protein: CASSKEGHSLHNQPQHF. The CDR3 bases are TGTGCCAGCAGCAAAGAGGGACACTCTTTGCACAATCAGCCCCAGCATTTT.

The chain combines TRBV5-1 with TRBJ1-1; TRBD1 matches at 8 bases. The CDR3 is 17 residues long. V shed 2 bases and J 3 bases; nucleotides not matched to a gene: 12. Germline assignment: CDR1 SGHRS and CDR2 YFSETQ. The CDR3: CASSFNPGTGAYTEAFF. Written as DNA, the CDR3 is TGCGCCAGCAGCTTCAATCCGGGGACAGGAGCCTACACTGAAGCTTTCTTT.

This sequence joins TRBV6-1 and TRBJ2-7, with D perhaps matching TRBD2 (5 bases). Germline V gene lookup returns CDR1 MNHNS and CDR2 SASEGT. V dropped 6 bases and J dropped 0 bases, with 12 bases sitting between them. This CDR3 comprises 14 residues. The CDR3, as DNA: TGTGCCAGCAGGAGGGATGTTAGCTCCTACGAGCAGTACTTC. It codes for CASRRDVSSYEQYF.

This chain uses TRBV6-6 with TRBJ1-2, with 9 positions matching TRBD1. The CDR3 length is 15 residues. Germline CDR1 is MNHNY and CDR2 is SVGAGI (reference sequence). V gave up 2 bases and J gave up 9 bases; unmatched junction bases: 10. In DNA form, the CDR3 reads TGTGCCAGCAGTTACACAGGGGGCGGATCGATGAGCTACACCTTC. It encodes CASSYTGGGSMSYTF.

The chain links TRBV19 to TRBJ1-1, with D possibly TRBD1 on 6 matching bases. The length of the CDR3 is 16 residues. V dropped 0 bases and J dropped 3 bases, with 14 bases sitting between them. The V gene's germline CDR1 is LNHDA and CDR2 SQIVND (reference sequence). This CDR3 is CASSIDSQGIDTEAFF. In DNA form, the CDR3 reads TGTGCCAGTAGTATAGATTCGCAGGGGATTGACACTGAAGCTTTCTTT.

The genes are TRBV19 and TRBJ2-4, with TRBD1 identical over 10 bases. V lost 5 bases to trimming and J lost 0 bases; unmatched junction nucleotides: 7. CDR3 length: 17 amino acids. Germline CDR1 and CDR2: LNHDA and SQIVND (reference sequence). CDR3 loop: CASSSRQGALAKNIQYF. CDR3 nucleotides: TGTGCCAGTAGTTCGCGACAGGGGGCACTAGCCAAAAACATTCAGTACTTC.

The chain employs TRBV6-6 and TRBJ1-2; D unclear. The ends were cut back, 2 bases at V and 8 bases at J, with 12 bases in the middle. The CDR3 length is 13 residues. CDR1 is MNHNY and CDR2 is SVGAGI in the germline V gene (reference sequence). The CDR3 sequence: CASSYGPRWGYTF. The CDR3 bases are TGTGCCAGCAGTTACGGGCCCCGGTGGGGCTACACCTTC.

This chain joins TRBV28 and TRBJ2-1, with D possibly being TRBD2 (7 bases). Trimming removed 2 bases from V and 4 bases from J, with 12 bases in between. The CDR3 consists of 15 residues. CDR1 is MDHEN and CDR2 is SYDVKM in the germline V gene. CDR3 sequence reads: CASSLGGAFYNEQFF. The CDR3 DNA reads as TGTGCCAGCAGTTTAGGGGGGGCTTTTTACAATGAGCAGTTCTTC.

The chain combines TRBV18 with TRBJ1-1; 8 nucleotides agree with TRBD1. CDR1 and CDR2 from the germline V gene are KGHSH and LQKENI. Unmatched junction bases numbered 6, after V lost 3 bases and J lost 0 bases. This CDR3 is built from 16 residues. The CDR3 DNA reads as TGTGCCAGCTCACCCCTAGGACAGGGATTGAACACTGAAGCTTTCTTT. This encodes CASSPLGQGLNTEAFF.

The chain recombines TRBV28 with TRBJ1-2; D remains unclear. Per germline, CDR1 MDHEN and CDR2 SYDVKM. This CDR3 is built from 13 residues. The V gene lost 4 bases and the J gene lost 8 bases, with 14 bases spanning the gap. The chain's CDR3 is CASSSGFREGYTF. The CDR3 DNA is TGTGCCAGCAGTTCGGGATTTCGGGAAGGCTACACCTTC.

The rearrangement links TRBV5-1 to TRBJ1-5; 11 bases are a match to TRBD1. The CDR3 extends over 15 amino acids. The germline V gene has CDR1 SGHRS and CDR2 YFSETQ. Germline trimming cut 4 bases from V and 6 bases from J; bases unmatched to any gene: 6. The CDR3 sequence is CASSPGQGASQPQHF. In DNA, the CDR3 is TGCGCCAGCAGCCCCGGACAGGGGGCTTCTCAGCCCCAGCATTTT.

The rearrangement joins TRBV28 to TRBJ1-3; D might be TRBD1 (5 bases). CDR1 MDHEN and CDR2 SYDVKM come from the germline V gene. Deletions cut 1 base from V and 0 bases from J, with 16 bases between. This CDR3 spans 18 amino acids. The CDR3 reads CASSLFGLGLSSGNTIYF. As DNA, the CDR3 is TGTGCCAGCAGTTTATTCGGTCTGGGGCTCAGCTCTGGAAACACCATATATTTT.

This clone showed up just a few times. This chain connects TRBV5-4 to TRBJ1-2, with TRBD1 identical over 8 bases. V lost 1 base, J lost 13 bases, and 12 bases stayed unmatched. The CDR3 loop spans 14 amino acids. Germline values: CDR1 SGHNT, CDR2 YYREEE (reference sequence). The CDR3 DNA sequence: TGTGCCAGCAGCTTGCCAAGACAGGGGAAGCGGTTCACCTTC. Translated: CASSLPRQGKRFTF.

This sequence joins TRBV5-1 and TRBJ2-5, with 14 bases lining up with TRBD2. V lost 0 bases to trimming and J lost 4 bases; unmatched junction nucleotides: 8. The CDR3 totals 18 residues. CDR1 is SGHRS, CDR2 YFSETQ, per germline. The CDR3 DNA reads as TGCGCCAGCAGCTTGGGACTAGCGGGGGGGCTTGTCGTAGAGACCCAGTACTTC. Translating gives CASSLGLAGGLVVETQYF.

The V call is TRBV15, the J call TRBJ1-5; tentatively, D is TRBD1 (5 bases). V was pared by 1 base and J by 3 bases, with 13 bases between. This CDR3 has 16 residues. Germline V CDR1 and CDR2: LNHNV, YYDKDF (reference sequence). CDR3 residues: CATSRGGVGDNQPQHF. The CDR3 DNA follows: TGTGCCACCAGCAGAGGGGGGGTGGGGGACAATCAGCCCCAGCATTTT. Full variable domain (missing parts from reference TRBV15 and TRBJ1-5): DAMVIQNPRYQVTQFGKPVTLSCSQTLNHNVMYWYQQKSSQAPKLLFHYYDKDFNNEADTPDNFQSRRPNTSFCFLDIRSPGLGDTAMYLCATSRGGVGDNQPQHFGDGTRLSIL.

J is TRBJ2-1 and V is TRBV28, with TRBD1 as a possible D gene (6 bases). Germline V lookup: CDR1 MDHEN, CDR2 SYDVKM. This CDR3 region has 15 residues. The germline V and J ends were trimmed by 7 bases and 4 bases, with 17 bases remaining between them. CDR3 nucleotide sequence: TGTGCCAGCACAAGTTCGGGACAAACATACAATGAGCAGTTCTTC. Protein sequence: CASTSSGQTYNEQFF.

The J gene is TRBJ1-2, the V gene TRBV6-5, with D tentatively TRBD1 (6 bases). There are 15 residues in the CDR3. Germline V gives CDR1 MNHEY, CDR2 SVGAGI. Trimming took off 0 bases at V and 4 bases at J, with 12 bases between the two ends. CDR3 in amino acids: CASSYSTGAPYGYTF. CDR3 bases: TGTGCCAGCAGTTACTCGACAGGCGCTCCCTATGGCTACACCTTC.

The chain carries TRBV2 and TRBJ2-5, with 13 bases fitting TRBD2. CDR3 length equals 15 residues. The V gene end was trimmed by 6 bases and the J gene end by 2 bases; junction bases not matched to a gene: 3. Germline CDR1 reads SNHLY; CDR2 reads FYNNEI. The DNA for the CDR3 is TGTGCCAGCAGAAAGACTAGCGGGGGGCAAGAGACCCAGTACTTC. Translating it yields CASRKTSGGQETQYF.

This rearrangement joins TRBV19 to TRBJ2-1; 12 positions match TRBD2. The J segment lost 5 bases and the V segment lost 6 bases, leaving 8 bases of the junction unmatched. This CDR3 has 16 residues. Looked up from germline, CDR1 is LNHDA and CDR2 is SQIVND (reference sequence). Written as DNA, the CDR3 is TGTGCCAGTAGGACAACTAGCGGGGGGACCGACAATGAGCAGTTCTTC. Translating gives CASRTTSGGTDNEQFF. The whole variable domain, filled in from reference TRBV19 and TRBJ2-1, reads DGGITQSPKYLFRKEGQNVTLSCEQNLNHDAMYWYRQDPGQGLRLIYYSQIVNDFQKGDIAEGYSVSREKKESFPLTVTSAQKNPTAFYLCASRTTSGGTDNEQFFGPGTRLTVL.

The chain employs TRBV27 and TRBJ2-5; D is possibly TRBD1 (5 bases). The V gene's germline CDR1 is MNHEY and CDR2 SMNVEV (reference sequence). The V and J ends lost 5 bases and 2 bases respectively, with 12 bases between them. CDR3 length equals 14 residues. The CDR3 reads CASSTTVRQETQYF. CDR3 sequence (DNA): TGTGCCAGCAGTACGACAGTTCGGCAAGAGACCCAGTACTTC.

V and J are TRBV4-1 and TRBJ2-5, with TRBD2 matching 12 bases. This CDR3 has 17 amino acids. Per germline, CDR1 MGHRA and CDR2 YSYEKL. Losses at the gene ends were 3 bases for V and 6 bases for J; bases not matched to a gene: 11. The DNA of the CDR3 is TGCGCCAGCAGCCAGTTCGCCGGACTAGCGGGGATGAAGACCCAGTACTTC. This sequence encodes CASSQFAGLAGMKTQYF.

This chain links TRBV4-2 with TRBJ2-7; TRBD1 agrees at 7 bases. V shed 3 bases, J shed 1 base, and the junction held 12 bases outside the gene matches. The CDR3 spans 17 residues. Germline CDR1 and CDR2: LGHNA and YNFKEQ. CDR3: CASSHTMGQTSSYEQYF. In nucleotides, the CDR3 is TGTGCCAGCAGCCATACTATGGGACAGACGTCTTCCTACGAGCAGTACTTC.

As regards this clone: Distinct nucleotide sequences in the sample also encode this CDR3. This rearrangement joins TRBV5-4 to TRBJ2-5; the match to TRBD1 covers 10 bases. The CDR3 extends over 15 amino acids. J gave up 4 bases and V 0 bases, and 3 bases lay outside the gene matches. Germline V gene data show CDR1 as SGHNT and CDR2 as YYREEE (reference sequence). In DNA form, the CDR3 reads TGTGCCAGCAGCTTGGTCCGGGACAGGGGAGAGACCCAGTACTTC. Amino acid sequence: CASSLVRDRGETQYF.

The chain carries TRBV4-1 and TRBJ2-2; D is ambiguous. CDR3 length: 16 residues. CDR1 MGHRA and CDR2 YSYEKL come from the germline V gene. V was clipped by 0 bases and J by 6 bases, with 14 bases between them. DNA for the CDR3: TGCGCCAGCAGCCAAGAAAGACTTAAGACCGCCGGGGAGCTGTTTTTT. It is translated as CASSQERLKTAGELFF.

The CDR3 region is CATSRAHSGQGFREQYF. DNA of the CDR3: TGTGCCACCAGCAGAGCACATTCGGGACAGGGGTTTCGCGAGCAGTACTTC. The chain couples TRBV15 to TRBJ2-7; 10 bases agree with TRBD1. V was pared by 1 base and J by 6 bases, with 12 bases of the junction left unmatched. Germline CDR1 LNHNV, CDR2 YYDKDF (reference sequence). This CDR3 comprises 17 residues.